The present entry profiles one T cell receptor (beta chain) with its context. Its antigen is not identified. The repertoire was sequenced with immunoSEQ multiplex PCR; TCRdb's copy has only in-frame clones and lacks some. The table has some 1,100,000 clones, about 80% seen once. These data belong to a study of shared clonotypes between healthy human individuals. About the study: Three CD4 naive, three CD4 memory, two CD8 naive and one CD8 memory plate were used per donor.

Study results and caveats: Clonotypes which were not shared had lower generation probabilities than clonotypes that all four donors shared.

The germline V gene encodes CDR1 SGHTA and CDR2 FQGNSA. This CDR3 contains 13 residues. V was cut by 2 bases and J by 4 bases, with 6 bases left in between. The TCR sequence derives from a man between 18 and 35 years old in good health. Some clones in this sample may be carry-over from other donors' samples. This chain joins TRBV7-2 and TRBJ1-5, with unresolved D. The sample comprised memory CD4+ T cells from PBMCs. Sample subset: CD45RA-negative fraction. CDR3 in DNA: TGTGCCAGCAGCTTAAATACGAATCAGCCCCAGCATTTT. Translated: CASSLNTNQPQHF.